This passage covers 10 T cell receptor beta chains from one sample sequenced in a study of T cell responses to AZD1222 COVID-19 vaccine. Only in-frame clones appear in the TCRdb table, and some are missing; sequencing was by immunoSEQ multiplex PCR. The data show more than 85,000 clones, with roughly 82% seen just once and approximately 5% held by the top ten. The sequencing used peripheral blood, collected on day 0 of AZD1222 vaccination. All receptors derive from an adult in good health.

The V and J genes are TRBV27 and TRBJ1-2, with a possible D match to TRBD1 (6 bases). The CDR3 sequence is 13 residues long. Germline CDR1 reads MNHEY; CDR2 reads SMNVEV (reference sequence). V lost 9 bases to trimming and J lost 4 bases, with 15 bases between them. DNA of the CDR3: TGTGCCAGTTGGCAGGGGCCGGCCTATGGCTACACCTTC. Translating it yields CASWQGPAYGYTF.

The rearrangement joins TRBV29-1 to TRBJ1-1; 8 bases are a match to TRBD1. From germline, CDR1 is SQVTM and CDR2 ANQGSEA. The length of the CDR3 is 15 residues. V lost 4 bases, J lost 0 bases, and 7 bases stayed unmatched. The CDR3: CSVVDRGLMNTEAFF. As DNA, the CDR3 is TGCAGCGTTGTTGACAGGGGATTAATGAACACTGAAGCTTTCTTT.

The CDR3 DNA is TGTGCTAGCCGCCATAGGGAGGATCAGCCCCAGCATTTT. Protein sequence: CASRHREDQPQHF. The rearrangement joins TRBV12-5 to TRBJ1-5; D not certain. Germline CDR1 LGHNT, CDR2 FRNRAP. V was shortened by 9 bases and J by 5 bases, with 14 bases between the two germline ends. The CDR3 is 13 residues long. The whole variable domain, filled in from reference TRBV12-5 and TRBJ1-5, reads DARVTQTPRHKVTEMGQEVTMRCQPILGHNTVFWYRQTMMQGLELLAYFRNRAPLDDSGMPKDRFSAEMPDATLATLKIQPSEPRDSAVYFCASRHREDQPQHFGDGTRLSIL.

V gene TRBV11-2 combines with J gene TRBJ1-3, with TRBD1 matching 7 bases. V dropped 5 bases and J dropped 2; count of bases not matched to a gene: 6. This CDR3 is built from 15 residues. The germline CDR1 and CDR2 sequences are SGHAT and FQNNGV. This chain's CDR3 is CASSTRQGAGNTIYF. CDR3 DNA sequence: TGTGCCAGCAGCACCCGACAGGGTGCTGGAAACACCATATATTTT.

This clone ranks as medium-sized (0.01 to 0.1%). The chain recombines TRBV5-1 with TRBJ1-5; TRBD1 matches at 9 bases. The CDR3 spans 13 residues. Germline V gene sequence: CDR1 SGHRS, CDR2 YFSETQ. V trimming: 3 bases; J trimming: 7 bases; junction bases outside the gene matches: 2. CDR3 sequence: CASSYGQGQPQHF. As DNA, the CDR3 is TGCGCCAGCAGCTATGGACAGGGGCAGCCCCAGCATTTT.

The CDR3 DNA sequence: TGTGCCAGCTCACCAAATGGACTAGCGGGGAGCACAGATACGCAGTATTTT. Residues: CASSPNGLAGSTDTQYF. This chain connects TRBV18 to TRBJ2-3; 12 bases agree with TRBD2. Germline CDR1 and CDR2: KGHSH and LQKENI. This CDR3 has 17 residues. V lost 2 bases to trimming and J lost 0 bases; unmatched junction nucleotides: 3.

This clone was seen once. The gene calls are TRBV10-2 and TRBJ2-7, with 9 bases that match TRBD1. The J segment lost 2 bases and the V segment lost 6 bases, leaving 5 bases of the junction unmatched. Germline loops: CDR1 WSHSY, CDR2 SAAADI. CDR3 length: 14 residues. CDR3 residues: CASRRRDRAYEQYF. The CDR3 DNA reads as TGCGCCAGCAGAAGAAGGGACAGGGCCTACGAGCAGTACTTC.

CDR3 protein: CASSFGTNNEQFF. The CDR3 DNA is TGTGCCAGCAGCTTCGGGACTAACAATGAGCAGTTCTTC. V is TRBV7-2 and J is TRBJ2-1; TRBD2 matches 7 bases. The CDR3 is made up of 13 amino acids. Germline trimming cut 3 bases from V and 5 bases from J; bases unmatched to any gene: 1. Germline CDR1 reads SGHTA; CDR2 reads FQGNSA.

This rearrangement joins TRBV10-3 to TRBJ2-2; the D gene could be TRBD1 or TRBD2 (5 bases each). Germline assignment: CDR1 ENHRY and CDR2 SYGVKD. CDR3 length equals 15 residues. V lost 0 bases to trimming and J lost 6 bases, with 11 bases between them. The CDR3 reads CAISESGEIPGELFF. The CDR3 DNA is TGTGCCATCAGTGAGTCGGGGGAAATTCCCGGGGAGCTGTTTTTT.

The chain recombines TRBV5-4 with TRBJ2-5; D unresolved. CDR3 length equals 10 residues. The germline V gene has CDR1 SGHNT and CDR2 YYREEE (reference sequence). Between the trimmed V and J ends, which lost 9 bases and 5 bases, there was a span of 8 bases. As DNA, the CDR3 is TGTGCCATTGGTGGGGAGACCCAGTACTTC. Translation: CAIGGETQYF. Full variable domain (remainder filled in from reference TRBV5-4 and TRBJ2-5): ETGVTQSPTHLIKTRGQQVTLRCSSQSGHNTVSWYQQALGQGPQFIFQYYREEENGRGNFPPRFSGLQFPNYSSELNVNALELDDSALYLCAIGGETQYFGPGTRLLVL.